One sample yielded the 32 T cell receptor beta chains listed below, sequenced in a study of cytomegalovirus exposure and HLA in healthy donors. The PCR used 60 Vbeta and 13 Jbeta primers. Only in-frame clones appear in the TCRdb table, and some are missing; sequencing was by immunoSEQ multiplex PCR. The sample has approximately 100,000 clones, 74% seen once. The sequencing sample was made of PBMCs. The receptors were gathered from a human donor in good health.

The rearrangement joins TRBV15 to TRBJ2-7, with 9 bases fitting TRBD1. The CDR3 is 14 amino acids. With 3 bases clipped from V and 4 bases from J, the junction kept 4 bases outside the gene matches. Germline loops: CDR1 LNHNV, CDR2 YYDKDF (reference sequence). The CDR3 DNA reads as TGTGCCACCAGCAGCGGGGACAGGGTATACGAGCAGTACTTC. This sequence encodes CATSSGDRVYEQYF.

The chain uses TRBV5-1 and TRBJ1-1; TRBD1 agrees at 11 bases. The V and J ends lost 2 bases and 7 bases, in that order; junction bases with no gene match: 19. The length of the CDR3 is 19 residues. The germline gives CDR1 SGHRS, CDR2 YFSETQ. CDR3 nucleotides: TGCGCCAGCAGCTTTTTCCTTAACGGACAGGGGGCAAGTTACAGTGAAGCTTTCTTT. Its translation: CASSFFLNGQGASYSEAFF.

The chain is built from TRBV7-6 and TRBJ2-7, with TRBD2 matching over 10 bases. Unmatched junction bases numbered 6, after V lost 2 bases and J lost 5 bases. The CDR3 has 15 amino acids. The V gene's germline CDR1 is SGHVS and CDR2 FNYEAQ. Here the CDR3 reads CASSLNSGTSDEQYF. DNA of the CDR3: TGTGCCAGCAGCTTAAACTCAGGGACTAGCGACGAGCAGTACTTC.

The gene calls are TRBV13 and TRBJ2-7; 9 bases map to TRBD1. The CDR3 runs 15 residues. Germline V gives CDR1 PRHDT, CDR2 FYEKMQ (reference sequence). V was pared by 4 bases and J by 2 bases, with 6 bases of the junction left unmatched. The CDR3, as DNA: TGTGCCAGCAGCTCCGACAGGGGGGGAACCTACGAGCAGTACTTC. This codes for CASSSDRGGTYEQYF.

The chain carries TRBV7-8 and TRBJ1-1; D is undetermined. Trimming took off 5 bases at V and 5 bases at J, with 18 bases between the two ends. CDR1 is SGHVS, CDR2 FQNEAQ, per germline. This CDR3 has 15 amino acids. The CDR3 DNA is TGTGCCAGCAGCCCCTACGCGGCTTCGGCGACTGAAGCTTTCTTT. It codes for CASSPYAASATEAFF.

This clone was seen a few times. The chain uses TRBV5-4 and TRBJ1-6, with D perhaps matching TRBD1 (6 bases). Trimming took 3 bases from V and 8 from J, leaving 12 bases between them. The germline V gene encodes CDR1 SGHNT and CDR2 YYREEE (reference sequence). The CDR3 is 14 residues long. As DNA, the CDR3 is TGTGCCAGCAGCTCGAGGGGGTCTGATTCACCCCTCCACTTT. It encodes CASSSRGSDSPLHF.

The V and J genes are TRBV21-1 and TRBJ2-7; the DNA was not compared with TRBD2, the D call given in the table. TRBV21-1 is flagged as a pseudogene. The CDR3 contains 14 residues. The CDR3 is CASSLLAGGESQYF. CDR3 coding DNA: TGTGCCAGCAGCCTACTAGCGGGAGGCGAGTCCCAGTACTTC.

This chain links TRBV30 with TRBJ2-1; D unclear. V was trimmed by 3 bases and J by 0 bases, leaving 9 bases between them. Germline loops: CDR1 GTSNPN, CDR2 SVGIG (reference sequence). The CDR3 extends over 14 amino acids. In DNA form, the CDR3 reads TGTGCCTGGAGGATCCCCAGCTCCTACAATGAGCAGTTCTTC. It encodes CAWRIPSSYNEQFF.

CDR3 in amino acids: CASSLGTSGNIQYF. DNA for the CDR3: TGTGCCAGCAGCCTCGGGACTAGCGGAAACATTCAGTACTTC. V usage is TRBV5-4 and J usage is TRBJ2-4; TRBD2 aligns across 11 bases. The CDR3 extends over 14 amino acids. Losses at the gene ends were 4 bases for V and 6 bases for J; bases not matched to a gene: 3. The germline V gene has CDR1 SGHNT and CDR2 YYREEE (reference sequence).

Here the CDR3 reads CASSPGQDGRTDTQYF. CDR3 nucleotide sequence: TGTGCCAGCAGCCCTGGACAGGATGGTAGGACAGATACGCAGTATTTT. This chain joins TRBV11-3 and TRBJ2-3; 7 positions match TRBD1. Looked up from germline, CDR1 is SGHNT and CDR2 is YENEEA. The CDR3 totals 16 residues. The junction had 11 bases not matched to a gene; V was cut back by 5 bases and J by 3 bases.

This clone was recorded only once. This chain joins TRBV6-1 and TRBJ2-2, with a possible D match to TRBD2 (5 bases). Trimming took 6 bases from V and 4 from J, leaving 6 bases between them. The CDR3 is made up of 12 amino acids. Germline assignment: CDR1 MNHNS and CDR2 SASEGT. In nucleotides, the CDR3 is TGTGCCAGCAGCGAGGGCACCGGGGAGCTGTTTTTT. It specifies CASSEGTGELFF.

V and J are TRBV19 and TRBJ1-5; no firm D call. The CDR3 sequence is 14 residues long. Trimming cost V 7 bases and J 2 bases, with 12 bases left between them. Germline V CDR1 and CDR2: LNHDA, SQIVND (reference sequence). CDR3 region: CASNDGRRNQPQHF. The CDR3 bases are TGTGCCAGTAACGATGGCAGGCGCAATCAGCCCCAGCATTTT.

This clone was seen a few times. The chain joins TRBV19 to TRBJ1-4; no firm D call. CDR1 is LNHDA and CDR2 is SQIVND in the germline V gene (reference sequence). Deletions cut 4 bases from V and 0 bases from J, with 12 bases between. This CDR3 contains 16 residues. The CDR3 region is CASSTSGKATNEKLFF. For the CDR3, the DNA is TGTGCCAGTAGTACATCAGGAAAGGCAACTAATGAAAAACTGTTTTTT.

The genes are TRBV30 and TRBJ1-5, with TRBD1 as a possible D gene (6 bases). CDR3 length equals 13 residues. V was pared by 2 bases and J by 5 bases, with 10 bases between. Germline V gene lookup returns CDR1 GTSNPN and CDR2 SVGIG (reference sequence). In DNA form, the CDR3 reads TGTGCCTGGAGTAGGGGGGGCGATCAGCCCCAGCATTTT. Translating it yields CAWSRGGDQPQHF.

The table lists this clone with a few counts. The chain carries TRBV7-3 and TRBJ2-7; no firm D call. The CDR3 is made up of 15 amino acids. Trimming cost V 2 bases and J 0 bases, with 11 bases left between them. Germline CDR1 is SGHTA and CDR2 is FQGTGA. The CDR3 sequence is CASSLGSASSYEQYF. CDR3 sequence (DNA): TGTGCCAGCAGCTTAGGCAGTGCCAGCTCCTACGAGCAGTACTTC.

The CDR3 sequence: CASSASGRSGANVLTF. For the CDR3, the DNA is TGTGCCAGCAGTGCATCAGGGCGATCCGGGGCCAACGTCCTGACTTTC. V is TRBV6-1 and J is TRBJ2-6; weak D call: TRBD1 (5 bases). The CDR3 covers 16 residues. V dropped 4 bases and J dropped 4 bases, with 14 bases sitting between them. Germline V gives CDR1 MNHNS, CDR2 SASEGT.

The chain has TRBV5-6 and TRBJ1-4; D is undetermined. The CDR3 contains 16 residues. V was clipped by 4 bases and J by 4 bases, with 17 bases between them. Per germline, CDR1 SGHDT and CDR2 YYEEEE. The CDR3 protein is CASSSPAADRNEKLFF. The CDR3 bases are TGTGCCAGCAGCAGCCCCGCTGCGGATCGTAATGAAAAACTGTTTTTT.

This rearrangement joins TRBV27 to TRBJ2-5; the D gene is possibly TRBD2 (6 bases). Germline V gene lookup returns CDR1 MNHEY and CDR2 SMNVEV (reference sequence). Trimming removed 6 bases from V and 1 base from J, with 15 bases in between. This CDR3 contains 15 residues. CDR3 in DNA: TGTGCCAGCAGCTCACAGCGGGTCTCCCAAGAGACCCAGTACTTC. Protein product: CASSSQRVSQETQYF.

J is TRBJ2-3 and V is TRBV5-1; 8 nucleotides align to TRBD2. V was clipped by 1 base and J by 1 base; unmatched bases: 17. Germline V gene sequence: CDR1 SGHRS, CDR2 YFSETQ. The CDR3 has 20 amino acids. The CDR3 protein is CASSLFQRGPITGGTDTQYF. In nucleotides, the CDR3 is TGCGCCAGCAGCTTGTTTCAGCGGGGGCCCATCACCGGGGGCACAGATACGCAGTATTTT.

The rearrangement uses TRBV4-3 and TRBJ1-5; perhaps TRBD1 as D (6 bases). Germline V gene data show CDR1 as LGHNA and CDR2 as YSLEER. V lost 2 bases and J lost 11, with 19 bases in between. The CDR3 contains 15 residues. CDR3: CASSQTRTDHGSQHF. CDR3 DNA sequence: TGCGCCAGCAGCCAAACCCGGACAGACCATGGGTCCCAGCATTTT.

The rearrangement uses TRBV19 and TRBJ1-4; tentative D call: TRBD1 (5 bases). Germline lookup yields CDR1 LNHDA and CDR2 SQIVND (reference sequence). The CDR3 loop spans 13 amino acids. The germline V and J ends were trimmed by 1 base and 7 bases, with 7 bases remaining between them. Here the CDR3 reads CASSIAGSEKLFF. The CDR3 coding sequence is TGTGCCAGTAGTATAGCAGGGTCTGAAAAACTGTTTTTT.

This clone was observed a handful of times. A junction boundary mismatches the germline segment, possibly from a read error. The genes are TRBV7-2 and TRBJ2-2; the match to TRBD2 covers 9 bases. Per the germline V gene, CDR1 is SGHTA and CDR2 is FQGNSA. The CDR3 totals 14 residues. In DNA form, the CDR3 reads TGTGCCAGCAGTTTAGCGGGAGTCACCGGGGAGCTGTTTTTT. As protein: CASSLAGVTGELFF.

This clone was counted only a few times. The chain uses TRBV5-1 and TRBJ1-2; D call uncertain. V gave up 2 bases and J gave up 2 bases, with 10 bases separating them. This CDR3 has 14 residues. The germline V gene has CDR1 SGHRS and CDR2 YFSETQ. The CDR3, as DNA: TGCGCCAGCAGCTTTGACGGAGTAAACTATGGCTACACCTTC. Encoded protein: CASSFDGVNYGYTF.

The V and J genes are TRBV7-2 and TRBJ1-2; 9 nucleotides align to TRBD1. The CDR3 sequence is 13 residues long. Germline CDR1 SGHTA, CDR2 FQGNSA. V was clipped by 3 bases and J by 6 bases; unmatched bases: 2. The CDR3 DNA reads as TGTGCCAGCAGCTTCGGGACAGGGAATGGCTACACCTTC. This translates into CASSFGTGNGYTF.

The chain is built from TRBV20-1 and TRBJ2-7; 7 bases fit TRBD2. CDR1 is DFQATT and CDR2 is SNEGSKA in the germline V gene (reference sequence). This CDR3 has 11 residues. The ends lost 6 bases at V and 7 bases at J; junction bases unmatched: 6. This chain's CDR3 is CSARLASEQYF. The CDR3 DNA sequence: TGCAGTGCCCGACTAGCTTCAGAGCAGTACTTC.

The V gene is TRBV27, the J gene TRBJ2-1, with 8 positions matching TRBD1. The germline V gene encodes CDR1 MNHEY and CDR2 SMNVEV (reference sequence). The CDR3 loop spans 13 amino acids. After removal of 10 bases from V and 5 bases from J, the junction contained 7 bases not matched to a gene. The chain's CDR3 is CAIRQGNNNEQFF. DNA for the CDR3: TGTGCCATCCGACAGGGGAATAACAATGAGCAGTTCTTC.

The rearrangement links TRBV4-1 to TRBJ1-1; D possibly corresponds to TRBD1 (5 bases). Germline CDR1 MGHRA, CDR2 YSYEKL. The CDR3 covers 14 residues. Trimming removed 4 bases at V and 3 bases at J, with 12 bases between. CDR3 in amino acids: CASSLLGGDTEAFF. As DNA, the CDR3 is TGCGCCAGCAGCCTGCTGGGGGGGGACACTGAAGCTTTCTTT.

The J gene is TRBJ2-2, the V gene TRBV15; possibly TRBD1 for D (5 bases). Trimming took 3 bases from V and 2 from J, leaving 13 bases between them. Germline V gene lookup returns CDR1 LNHNV and CDR2 YYDKDF (reference sequence). The CDR3 extends over 16 amino acids. The CDR3: CATSRAMGRNTGELFF. The DNA for the CDR3 is TGTGCCACCAGCAGGGCCATGGGGCGCAACACCGGGGAGCTGTTTTTT.

The chain uses TRBV13 and TRBJ2-7; TRBD1 might be the D (6 bases). Looked up from germline, CDR1 is PRHDT and CDR2 is FYEKMQ (reference sequence). Trimming cost V 8 bases and J 3 bases, with 14 bases left between them. The CDR3 spans 13 residues. This chain's CDR3 is CASGSGEIYEQYF. As DNA, the CDR3 is TGTGCCAGCGGGTCAGGGGAAATCTACGAGCAGTACTTC.

The table lists this clone with a count of one. This chain connects TRBV19 to TRBJ1-2; 7 bases are a match to TRBD1. Germline V CDR1 and CDR2: LNHDA, SQIVND (reference sequence). Unmatched junction bases numbered 8, after V lost 6 bases and J lost 4 bases. This CDR3 spans 14 amino acids. Here the CDR3 reads CASRINRGGYGYTF. The CDR3 region has the DNA TGTGCCAGTAGGATAAACAGGGGTGGCTATGGCTACACCTTC.

This rearrangement joins TRBV7-2 to TRBJ2-7, with a weak D call TRBD1 (5 bases). Trimming pared 5 bases from V and 3 bases from J, leaving 17 bases between. This CDR3 is built from 15 residues. From germline, CDR1 is SGHTA and CDR2 FQGNSA. CDR3 sequence reads: CASSLKGQGHYEQYF. The CDR3, as DNA: TGTGCCAGCAGCCTCAAAGGCCAGGGTCACTACGAGCAGTACTTC.

The gene calls are TRBV7-8 and TRBJ1-6, with a possible D match to TRBD1 (5 bases). Per the germline V gene, CDR1 is SGHVS and CDR2 is FQNEAQ. The V end was cut by 3 bases, the J end by 13 bases, with 16 bases between. This CDR3 region has 14 residues. The CDR3 loop is CASSFGRAFEPLHF. The DNA of the CDR3 is TGTGCCAGCAGCTTCGGCAGGGCCTTTGAGCCCCTCCACTTT.